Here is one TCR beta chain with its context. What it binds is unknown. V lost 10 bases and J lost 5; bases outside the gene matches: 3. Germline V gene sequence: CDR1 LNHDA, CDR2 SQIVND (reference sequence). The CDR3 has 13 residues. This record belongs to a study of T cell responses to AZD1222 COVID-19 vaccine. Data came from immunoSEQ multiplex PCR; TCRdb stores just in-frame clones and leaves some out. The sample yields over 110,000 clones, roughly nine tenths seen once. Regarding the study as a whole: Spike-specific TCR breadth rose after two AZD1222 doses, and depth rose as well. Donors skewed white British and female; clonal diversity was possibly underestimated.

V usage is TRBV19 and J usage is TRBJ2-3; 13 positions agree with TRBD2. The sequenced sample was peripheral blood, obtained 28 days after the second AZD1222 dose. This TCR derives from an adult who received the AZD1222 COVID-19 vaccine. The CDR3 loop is CATGLAGRDTQYF. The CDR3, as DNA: TGTGCCACGGGACTAGCGGGGAGAGATACGCAGTATTTT.